This TCR beta chain was identified during a study of cytomegalovirus exposure and HLA in healthy donors (dated by TCRdb to the late 2010s). About the study as a whole: In an earlier analysis of about 560 of the donors, around 290 Gb of sequence data and 100 million or so unique TCR beta sequences from 180 million or so T cells were reported. An early release that covered several hundred HLA-typed donors contained about 300 gigabases of sequencing data and approximately 85 million unique TCR sequences. Of the roughly 400 genotyped donors, 75% to 85% were placed in the genetic ancestry cluster associated with self-reported Caucasian donors. The aim of the study was to test whether cataloging public T cell receptors could identify signatures of past pathogen exposure. The study used immunosequencing to profile the T cell repertoires of approximately 630 subjects and linked those repertoires to cytomegalovirus serostatus. Along with the approximately 670-subject first cohort, a separate validation cohort of more than 90 different subjects was used. High-throughput TCR immunosequencing, statistical association of individual TCRs with disease status, and machine learning were combined to predict cytomegalovirus infection status. A later analysis re-examined previously published TCR beta repertoires from more than 600 donors and added high-resolution HLA genotyping to investigate patterns of TCR occurrence. Rather than using new phenotypic data, the later analysis identified candidate immune exposures from TCR beta sequences and from how often those sequences occurred across donors. An earlier analysis of several hundred of the donors applied high-throughput TCR beta sequencing to assess whether each TCR beta V gene segment acted as functional or pseudogenic. Donor age, sex, ethnicity and CMV serostatus were compiled alongside the repertoire data. A later genetic analysis used genome-wide SNP genotypes for about three fifths of the 666 donors, treating that subset as a discovery cohort. Every repertoire in the discovery cohort had been generated on one and the same sequencing platform. Both class I and class II loci were covered by HLA typing, at four-digit resolution. Typing coverage differed by locus: A, B, C, DRB1 and DQB1 were typed in roughly 629-630 donors, DQA1 in roughly 510, DPA1 in 600 to 610, and DPB1 in just under 490. Because of strong linkage in the cohort, five DR-DQ haplotypes were treated as single units for association and clustering. Among about 400 genotyped donors of the cohort, an average of roughly 230,000 unique TCR beta nucleotide sequences was sequenced per donor, of which 15% to 20% were non-productive. Overall study outcomes, separate from this receptor: A later genetic analysis reported fewer N-insertions in productive TCRs among donors in an Asian-associated ancestry cluster than the roughly 700-donor mean. A further reported finding was that TCR beta sequences accurately predicted the HLA-A and HLA-B alleles for most subjects in the first cohort. In this cohort, only TCR beta chains were sequenced, and detectable features were limited by the absence of alpha or paired-chain data. An association between a missense DCLRE1C variant and V-gene and J-gene trimming of TCR beta chains was found in a later genetic analysis and replicated in an independent cohort. According to a later analysis, TCR association rates differed among HLA loci, with DRB1 alleles showing the most associated TCRs and HLA-C alleles showing the fewest. Presence/absence analyses assumed roughly uniform sequencing depth across donors, an assumption that may not hold. It was suggested by the authors that the approach could potentially be generalized to other disease states and immunological phenotypes. The sequencing pipeline was judged likely to have produced a cluster of highly shared sequence variants as a technical artifact. In a later analysis, HLA-associated TCR beta chains showed more clonal expansion and lower generation probabilities than non-associated chains that were equally common. Strong co-occurrence of HLA alleles, especially DR and DQ, made assigning TCR associations to individual alleles difficult. In a later analysis, some 17,000 TCR beta sequences were associated with specific HLA alleles at a false discovery rate of 0.05. While some public TCRs were present in many individuals, most TCR sequences turned up only very rarely across donors. Cytomegalovirus status was reported to be diagnosed by the classifier with high specificity and sensitivity in both the original and validation cohorts. Because some donors lacked HLA typing at each locus, the association tests relied only on the typed subset. Some IMGT-functional V segments, including TRBV6-2 and TRBV6-3, could not be told apart with the 87-base-pair reads, so those segments were excluded. Linkage disequilibrium might explain the correlated functional status among segregating V segments, but an unknown experimental factor could not be excluded. Because counts were too low, seventeen rarely observed V segments, including chromosome 9 orphons, were left out of the earlier analysis of a few hundred of the donors. Immune exposure information for the cohort was limited to CMV serostatus. An earlier analysis of 587 of the donors showed that most TCR beta V segments appeared in productive rearrangements either about 87% or about 30% of the time, which broadly matched IMGT annotations. A total of around 150 TCR beta chains were listed by the study as associated with cytomegalovirus. Three of the identified cytomegalovirus-associated TCR beta chains were confirmed in vitro to be specific for cytomegalovirus antigens. In a later analysis, several top co-occurrence clusters were reported to appear linked to parvovirus B19, influenza, CMV and Epstein-Barr virus. According to a later analysis, most CMV-associated TCR beta chains appeared to be HLA-restricted, and the HLA associations seemed to be driven largely by CMV exposure.

Library prep was done by the immunoSEQ multiplex PCR assay. A mixture of 60 forward primers for TCR Vbeta segments and 13 reverse primers for TCR Jbeta segments was used in the multiplex PCR. Amplification of the CDR3 region of rearranged TCR beta genes was performed with a multiplex PCR assay on genomic DNA. The amplified TCR beta libraries were sequenced on the Illumina HiSeq System as 87-base-pair reads. Regarding the original processing steps: Across the roughly 640 repertoires, a later analysis counted about 81 million unique TCR beta chains, approximately 10 million of which were shared by at least two donors. A nearest-neighbor algorithm error-corrected the raw reads and collapsed the reads into unique sequences, merging closely related sequences to remove PCR and sequencing errors. CDR3 sequences were aligned to IMGT reference sequences to assign V, D and J gene segments. Each retained sequence needed at least a six-nucleotide match to both a V gene segment and a J gene segment. A rearrangement counted as productive if the CDR3 had no stop codons and remained in frame with V and J, and every other rearrangement counted as non-productive. CDR3 was defined by IMGT convention, running from the second conserved V-encoded cysteine to the conserved J-encoded phenylalanine. Sequences without an unambiguous match to a single V gene segment were excluded from the earlier analysis of about 630 of the donors. An earlier analysis of some 610 of the donors called V segments functional above 56.7% productive rearrangements and segregating when the between-donor standard deviation exceeded 5%. A statistical classification framework was built to diagnose cytomegalovirus status from the catalog of TCR beta chain sequences. V and J gene assignment, in a later analysis, came from comparing TCR nucleotide sequences with IMGT/GENE-DB human TR gene sequences. A later analysis assigned CDR3 sequences and most-parsimonious VDJ recombination scenarios with the TCRdist pipeline. In a later analysis, each TCR beta chain was defined by its CDR3 amino acid sequence together with its V-gene family, and reads lacking a unique V-gene family were excluded. As a way to deal with suspected cross-contamination and a sequencing artifact, a later analysis dropped 450 to 600 nucleotide sequences that were highly shared and had low generation probability. In a later analysis, a clonal expansion index for each public chain was calculated from normalized within-repertoire ranks of inferred template counts. In a later analysis, generation probabilities were computed with a VDJ recombination model fitted to out-of-frame rearrangements, and the resulting probabilities were checked against IGoR. In a later analysis, TCR-TCR, TCR-HLA and TCR-CMV co-occurrence was scored with hypergeometric tests, and a repertoire-size bias correction was applied to TCR pairs. False discovery rates were estimated in a later analysis by permuting HLA or CMV assignments 20 times. In a later analysis, co-occurring TCRs were grouped using DBSCAN, and TCRdist sequence similarity was added for clustering within HLA-allele-positive subsets. For co-occurrence clustering, repertoires with fewer than 30,000 or more than 120,000 public chains were excluded, along with roughly five repertoires with anomalous nucleotide sharing. TCRdb's version of the immuneACCESS table is confined to in-frame rearrangements and falls short of the full clone set. An unresolved V gene accounts for under half of the shortfall where checked; the remainder is of unknown origin. V and J calls plus clone size are reproduced from that table; the DNA served to infer D and trimming. The sample yields more than 130,000 clones; just under 85% were counted once. The ten largest clones capture around 3.9% of the sample.

The cohort comprised several hundred healthy bone marrow donors. At the time of sampling, every cohort member was nominally healthy, though immune exposures that went unrecorded were likely present. The donor was CMV seropositive and was included in the group of 290 or so seropositive cohort members. Each donor provided a peripheral blood sample, and peripheral blood mononuclear cells were used for TCR beta sequencing. Genomic DNA was extracted from the blood cell samples with the Qiagen DNeasy Blood Extraction Kit. Worth noting for this clone: Its antigen is still unknown. Per-base qualities were not stored, and no clone one base away is much larger.

The CDR3 covers 15 residues, taking in both the cysteine and the phenylalanine. The retained sequence is limited to the CDR3, 45 bases, with the frame set at the first base. V was cut back by 3 bases and J by 7 bases, leaving a gap of 20 bases between them. CDR1 SGDLS and CDR2 YYNGEE were looked up in the germline V gene. The source of this sequence is a middle-aged man in good health and CMV-seropositive. The sample consisted of PBMCs. This receptor chain uses TRBV9 and TRBJ2-7; TRBD2 is a weak D gene call, 6 bases matching. The CDR3 has the sequence CASSAGTSGWREQYF. The DNA sequence reads TGTGCCAGCAGCGCCGGGACTTCGGGGTGGCGGGAGCAGTACTTC.